The clone carrying this TCR beta chain was picked up a small number of times. The junction departs from the called germline gene at one end, perhaps through a read error. With a J-beta primer mix and a sample-barcoded 5' primer, a second PCR ran 7 to 11 cycles. Using its own MiXCR run on the 5' RACE reads, TCRdb lists one record per CDR3 protein. The sample has some 1.7 million distinct CDR3 sequences, under 30% seen once. The CDR3 runs to 15 residues. This sample was taken from a study of blood T cells in healthy people across ages. The rearrangement uses TRBV12-3 or TRBV12-4 and TRBJ2-5; perhaps TRBD2 as D (5 bases). The sequenced material came from blood. This clonotype was obtained from a woman in her 30s in good health. DNA of the CDR3: TGTGCCAGCGGTTTAGCGCTTTCGGACCGACGAGAGCAGTACTTC. This encodes CASGLALSDRREQYF.